This TCR beta chain was sequenced in a study of cytomegalovirus exposure and HLA in healthy donors. Assay: immunoSEQ multiplex PCR; the TCRdb copy retains only in-frame clones and omits some. This table holds some 150,000 clones, 86% found once. The sample was PBMCs. This TCR was sampled from a young man in good health and CMV-seropositive.

Here the CDR3 reads CASSQDYSNSGSGELFF. CDR3 DNA: TGCGCCAGCAGCCAAGATTACTCTAACTCAGGGTCCGGGGAGCTGTTTTTT. The V gene is TRBV4-1, the J gene TRBJ2-2; a weak D match, TRBD1 (5 bases). Germline CDR1 reads MGHRA; CDR2 reads YSYEKL. V was cut by 0 bases and J by 6 bases, with 17 bases left in between. This CDR3 has 17 amino acids.